The table lists the clone carrying this T cell receptor beta chain with a few counts. Its antigen is not known. The CDR3 is made up of 18 amino acids. V lost 0 bases and J lost 11; bases outside the gene matches: 16. CDR1 and CDR2 from the germline V gene are LNHDA and SQIVND (reference sequence). This specimen comes from a study of beta chain features in type 1 diabetes. Sorted CD4+ subsets: naive, central memory, regulatory, stem cell-like memory (CD45RO/CCR7/CD25/CD127/CD95/CD27 panel). Expressed TCRB transcripts were sequenced, since all the RNA that had been isolated was reverse transcribed. Assay: immunoSEQ multiplex PCR; the TCRdb copy retains only in-frame clones and omits some. The sample yields roughly 340,000 clones, around an eighth seen once. Study outcomes and limitations: Insertions were fewer and deletions more numerous at VDJ junctions in type 1 diabetes patients. Shortening of TCRB CDR3s, moderate but significant, appeared in all four CD4+ subsets of Type 1 diabetes patients. Naive, central memory and regulatory TCRB repertoires appeared more similar among patients than healthy donors. No resolution was reached here on whether HLA type influences TCRB rearrangement.

Sequenced input: naive CD4+ T cells from blood. The source of this sequence is a woman aged 18 to 35 with type 1 diabetes. J is TRBJ2-1 and V is TRBV19, with TRBD1 identical over 10 bases. CDR3 nucleotides: TGTGCCAGTAGTATAGATGTCACCGGGACAGGGGTCCCCATGAAGCAGTTCTTC. It is translated as CASSIDVTGTGVPMKQFF.